This TCR beta chain was sequenced for a study of blood T cell repertoires in COVID-19. The CDR3 has 22 amino acids. Generated by immunoSEQ multiplex PCR, the TCRdb table keeps only in-frame clones and is missing some. The repertoire has roughly 250,000 clones, about 88% of them found once; the top ten carry 2% to 2.5%. The chain has TRBV21-1 and TRBJ1-5; TRBD1 reflects the table's D call only, with no check against the DNA. TRBV21-1 represents a pseudogene. The sequenced material came from peripheral blood. The clonotype originates from a woman aged 40 to 55 who had recovered from COVID-19. CDR3 in DNA: TGTGCCAGCAGCAAACTCCTTTCTTGTCCGGGACAGTGTCCCTGTAGCAATCAGCCCCAGCATTTT. As protein: CASSKLLSCPGQCPCSNQPQHF.